This T cell receptor (beta chain) was recovered during a study of T cell changes during pregnancy in multiple sclerosis. TCRdb's table, derived via immunoSEQ multiplex PCR, lists solely in-frame clones and lacks some. The sample lists tens of thousands of clones, more than 90% seen once, with approximately 3% in the top ten. This CDR3 comprises 17 residues. The J segment lost 4 bases and the V segment lost 2 bases, leaving 9 bases of the junction unmatched. The V gene's germline CDR1 is LGHNA and CDR2 YNFKEQ. The material was CD8+ T cells from peripheral blood mononuclear cells, obtained before pregnancy. The TCR sequence derives from a female donor with multiple sclerosis, enrolled in a pregnancy study. This chain joins TRBV4-2 and TRBJ2-1, with TRBD1 matching over 9 bases. CDR3 loop: CASSQTTGGEPYNEQFF. CDR3 DNA sequence: TGTGCCAGCAGCCAAACTACAGGGGGCGAACCTTACAATGAGCAGTTCTTC.